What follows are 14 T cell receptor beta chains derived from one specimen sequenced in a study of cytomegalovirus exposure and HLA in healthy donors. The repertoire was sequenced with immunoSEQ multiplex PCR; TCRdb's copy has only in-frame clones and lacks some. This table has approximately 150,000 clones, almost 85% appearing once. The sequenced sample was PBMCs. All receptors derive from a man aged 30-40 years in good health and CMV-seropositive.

For the CDR3, the DNA is TGTGCCATCAGTGAGTCACCAGGGATGGGAAACACCATATATTTT. It specifies CAISESPGMGNTIYF. The chain has TRBV10-3 and TRBJ1-3; weak D call: TRBD1 (5 bases). V was trimmed by 0 bases and J by 4 bases, leaving 10 bases between them. The CDR3 loop spans 15 amino acids. Per germline, CDR1 ENHRY and CDR2 SYGVKD.

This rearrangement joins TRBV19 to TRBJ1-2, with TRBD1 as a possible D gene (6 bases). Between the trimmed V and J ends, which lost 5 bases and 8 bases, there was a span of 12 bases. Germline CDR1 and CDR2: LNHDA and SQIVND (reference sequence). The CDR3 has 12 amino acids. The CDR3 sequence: CASSGDTRGYTF. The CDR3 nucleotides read TGTGCCAGTAGTGGGGACACTCGAGGCTACACCTTC.

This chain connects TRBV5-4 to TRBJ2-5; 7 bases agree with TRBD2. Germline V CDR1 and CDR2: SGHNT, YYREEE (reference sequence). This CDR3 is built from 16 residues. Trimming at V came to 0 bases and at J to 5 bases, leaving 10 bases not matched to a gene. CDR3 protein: CASSLVSASGAETQYF. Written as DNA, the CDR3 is TGTGCCAGCAGCTTGGTATCCGCCAGCGGGGCTGAGACCCAGTACTTC.

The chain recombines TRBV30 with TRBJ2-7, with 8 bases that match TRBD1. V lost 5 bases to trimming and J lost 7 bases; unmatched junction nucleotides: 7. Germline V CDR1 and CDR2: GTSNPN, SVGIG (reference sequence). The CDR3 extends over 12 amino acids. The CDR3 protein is CAWSQGAGEQYF. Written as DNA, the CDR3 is TGTGCCTGGTCCCAGGGGGCTGGGGAGCAGTACTTC.

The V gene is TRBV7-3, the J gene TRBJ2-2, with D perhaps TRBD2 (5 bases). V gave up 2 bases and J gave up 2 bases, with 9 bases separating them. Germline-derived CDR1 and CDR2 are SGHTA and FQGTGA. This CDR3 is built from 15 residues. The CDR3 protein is CASSLDLANTGELFF. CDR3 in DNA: TGTGCCAGCAGCTTAGATCTAGCAAACACCGGGGAGCTGTTTTTT.

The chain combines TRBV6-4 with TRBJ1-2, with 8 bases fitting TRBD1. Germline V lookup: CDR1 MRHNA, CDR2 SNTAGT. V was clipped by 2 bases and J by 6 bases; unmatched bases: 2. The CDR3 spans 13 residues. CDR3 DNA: TGTGCCAGCAGTGACGGGACAGGCCATGGCTACACCTTC. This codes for CASSDGTGHGYTF.

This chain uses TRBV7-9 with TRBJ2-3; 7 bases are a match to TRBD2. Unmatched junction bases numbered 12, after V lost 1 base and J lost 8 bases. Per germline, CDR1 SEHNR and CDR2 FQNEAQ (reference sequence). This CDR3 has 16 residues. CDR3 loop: CASSLVPAGFHGTQYF. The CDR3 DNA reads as TGTGCCAGCAGCTTAGTTCCAGCGGGGTTCCACGGTACGCAGTATTTT.

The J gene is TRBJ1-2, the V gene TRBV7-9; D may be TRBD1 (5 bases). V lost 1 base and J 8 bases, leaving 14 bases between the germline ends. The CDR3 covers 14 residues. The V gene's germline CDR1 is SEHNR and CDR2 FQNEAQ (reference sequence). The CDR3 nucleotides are TGTGCCAGCAGCTTAGTCGCGGACACCGGCGGCTACACCTTC. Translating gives CASSLVADTGGYTF.

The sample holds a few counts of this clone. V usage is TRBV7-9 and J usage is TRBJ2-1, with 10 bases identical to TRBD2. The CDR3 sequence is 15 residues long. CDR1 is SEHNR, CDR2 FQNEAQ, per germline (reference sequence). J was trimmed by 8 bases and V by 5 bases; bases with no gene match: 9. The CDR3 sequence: CASSLSGRALDEQFF. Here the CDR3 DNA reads TGTGCCAGCAGCCTAAGCGGGAGGGCTTTGGATGAGCAGTTCTTC.

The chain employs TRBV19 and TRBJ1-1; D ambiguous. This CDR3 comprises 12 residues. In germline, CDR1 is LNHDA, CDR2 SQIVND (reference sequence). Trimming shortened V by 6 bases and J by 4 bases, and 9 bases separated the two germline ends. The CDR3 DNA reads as TGTGCCAGTAGCTTCAAAGCCACTGAAGCTTTCTTT. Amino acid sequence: CASSFKATEAFF. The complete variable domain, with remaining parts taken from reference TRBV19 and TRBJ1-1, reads DGGITQSPKYLFRKEGQNVTLSCEQNLNHDAMYWYRQDPGQGLRLIYYSQIVNDFQKGDIAEGYSVSREKKESFPLTVTSAQKNPTAFYLCASSFKATEAFFGQGTRLTVV.

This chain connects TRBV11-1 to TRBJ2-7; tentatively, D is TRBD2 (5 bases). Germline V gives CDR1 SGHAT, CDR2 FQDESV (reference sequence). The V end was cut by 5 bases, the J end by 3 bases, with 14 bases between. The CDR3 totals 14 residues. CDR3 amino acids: CASSLRDRSYEQYF. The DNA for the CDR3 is TGTGCCAGCAGCCTCCGGGATCGCAGCTACGAGCAGTACTTC.

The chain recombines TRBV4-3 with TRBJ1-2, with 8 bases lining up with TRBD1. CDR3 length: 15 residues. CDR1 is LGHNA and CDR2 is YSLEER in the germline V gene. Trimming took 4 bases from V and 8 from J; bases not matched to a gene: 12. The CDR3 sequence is CASSPGGQARRGYTF. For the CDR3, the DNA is TGCGCCAGCAGCCCGGGGGGACAGGCCCGTAGGGGCTACACCTTC.

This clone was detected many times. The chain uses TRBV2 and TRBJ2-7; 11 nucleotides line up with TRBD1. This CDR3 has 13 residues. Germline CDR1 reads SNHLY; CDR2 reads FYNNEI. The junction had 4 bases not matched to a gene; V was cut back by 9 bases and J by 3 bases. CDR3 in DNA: TGTGCCAGAGGACAGGGGGCGAACTACGAGCAGTACTTC. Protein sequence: CARGQGANYEQYF.

The CDR3 DNA reads as TGTGCCAGCTCCGGTTCTCCTATAACTGAAGCTTTCTTT. It specifies CASSGSPITEAFF. This chain links TRBV2 with TRBJ1-1; D is ambiguous. The V end lost 8 bases, the J end lost 5 bases, and 15 bases lay between the germline ends. The CDR3 runs 13 residues. Germline V CDR1 and CDR2: SNHLY, FYNNEI.